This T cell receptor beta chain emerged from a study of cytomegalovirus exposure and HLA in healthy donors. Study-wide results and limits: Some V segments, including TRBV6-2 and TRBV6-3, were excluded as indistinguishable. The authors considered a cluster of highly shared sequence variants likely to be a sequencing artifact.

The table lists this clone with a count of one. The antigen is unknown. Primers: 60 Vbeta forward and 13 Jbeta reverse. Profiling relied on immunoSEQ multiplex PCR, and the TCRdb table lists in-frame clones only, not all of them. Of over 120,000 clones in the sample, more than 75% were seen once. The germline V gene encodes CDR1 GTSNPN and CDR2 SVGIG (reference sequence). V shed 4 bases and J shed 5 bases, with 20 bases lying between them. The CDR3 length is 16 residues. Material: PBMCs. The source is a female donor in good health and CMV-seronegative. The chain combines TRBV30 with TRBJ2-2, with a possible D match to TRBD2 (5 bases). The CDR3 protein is CAWTPVGMGSTGELFF. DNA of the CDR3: TGTGCCTGGACCCCTGTCGGGATGGGAAGTACCGGGGAGCTGTTTTTT.